This is a list of T cell receptor beta chains from one sample in a study of T cell repertoires in cytomegalovirus infection. TCRdb recomputed calls from the reads with MiXCR, one row per CDR3 protein. The sample holds about 220,000 distinct CDR3 sequences, 35% to 40% seen once. Which antigens these TCRs recognize remains unknown. The sample here was CD8+ T cells from cultured PBMCs, taken from culture after CMV antigen stimulation. Receptors originate from a human donor in good health (CMV status not recorded). Some clones in this sample may be carry-over from other donors' samples. The CDR3 runs from the conserved cysteine through the conserved F or W. D genes are given only for firm matches. The listing skips clone size in some rows; elsewhere it reads once, few, many or a size class.

>TRBV20-1|once|NA|TRBJ2-7
TGCAGTGCTAGAGACAGGGAGGCCGTGGTCTACGAGCAGTACTTC
CSARDREAVVYEQYF
>TRBV7-6|NA|NA|TRBJ2-2
TGTGCCAGCAGCAGAGGAGGGTTCACCGGGGAGCTGTTTTTT
CASSRGGFTGELFF
>TRBV28|few|TRBD1|TRBJ1-5
TGTGCCAGCAGTTTCACTCGACAGGGACCTTATAGCAATCAGCCCCAGCATTTT
CASSFTRQGPYSNQPQHF
>TRBV5-5|few|TRBD1|TRBJ2-6
TGTGCCAGCAGCTGGGGACAGGGTAGGGGTGGGGCCAACGTCCTGACTTTC
CASSWGQGRGGANVLTF
>TRBV7-4|few|NA|TRBJ2-2
TGTGCCAGCAGCTTAGGACTCGGCACAGTGGGTCCGTCGAACACCGGGGAGCTGTTTTTT
CASSLGLGTVGPSNTGELFF
>TRBV18|NA|NA|TRBJ1-5
TGTGCCAGCTCACCAGGGGGGGATCAGCCCCAGCATTTT
CASSPGGDQPQHF
>TRBV20-1|NA|NA|TRBJ2-1
TGCAGTGCTAGAGGTCCCACAGTCTTGGATGAGCAGTTCTTC
CSARGPTVLDEQFF
>TRBV12-3/TRBV12-4|few|TRBD2|TRBJ2-1
TGTGCCAGCAGTTCCGGGACTAGCGGGATTAATGAGCAGTTCTTC
CASSSGTSGINEQFF
>TRBV2|NA|NA|TRBJ2-2
TGTGCCAGCAGTGAAAGGCAGAACACCGGGGAGCTGTTTTTT
CASSERQNTGELFF
>TRBV9|NA|NA|TRBJ2-2
TGTGCCAGCAGTGGACTTGGGCAGACGTACACCGGGGAGCTGTTTTTT
CASSGLGQTYTGELFF
>TRBV6-1|few|TRBD1|TRBJ1-5
TGTGCCAGCAGTGAGCCGGGACAGGGACATCAGCCCCAGCATTTT
CASSEPGQGHQPQHF
>TRBV9|NA|TRBD2|TRBJ2-1
TGTGCCAGCAGCGGAGCGGGACCTCGCTACAATGAGCAGTTCTTC
CASSGAGPRYNEQFF
>TRBV7-6|NA|NA|TRBJ2-3
TGTGCCAGCAGCCACACGGCCCCACCTAGCACAGATACGCAGTATTTT
CASSHTAPPSTDTQYF
>TRBV13|NA|NA|TRBJ1-2
TGTGCCAGCAGCTTAGGGGTAAAGGTAACTAACTATGGCTACACCTTC
CASSLGVKVTNYGYTF
>TRBV7-2|NA|NA|TRBJ1-1
TGTGCCAGCAGCTTAGCCAGGGCCCCGCTGAACACTGAAGCTTTCTTT
CASSLARAPLNTEAFF
>TRBV20-1|NA|NA|TRBJ2-2
TGCAGTGCTAGAGGCCCCCCGCGGAACACCGGGGAGCTGTTTTTT
CSARGPPRNTGELFF
>TRBV11-2|NA|TRBD1|TRBJ2-1
TGTGCCAGCAGCCCTCTCCGGGACAGGGGTTGGGAGCAGTTCTTC
CASSPLRDRGWEQFF
>TRBV7-8|many|NA|TRBJ1-1
TGTGCCAGCAGCTTAGTCGAAAACACTGAAGCTTTCTTT
CASSLVENTEAFF
>TRBV15|few|TRBD2|TRBJ2-1
TGTGCCACCAGCAGAGTCTCCATAGGGATGGCTAGCGGGAGGGATTACAATGAGCAGTTCTTC
CATSRVSIGMASGRDYNEQFF
>TRBV2|NA|TRBD2|TRBJ2-3
TGTGCCAGCTTGAAGCCGGGGGGGCGGGTTACAGATACGCAGTATTTT
CASLKPGGRVTDTQYF
>TRBV2|NA|NA|TRBJ2-1
TGTGCCAGCATTACTAGTATTGAGCAGTTCTTC
CASITSIEQFF
>TRBV4-1|few|NA|TRBJ2-2
TGCGCCAGCAGCCACTCCTATACTAGCACCGGGGAGCTGTTTTTT
CASSHSYTSTGELFF
>TRBV13|few|TRBD1|TRBJ2-7
TGTGCCAGCAGCTTAGGGGACAGGGGGAACGAGCAGTACTTC
CASSLGDRGNEQYF
>TRBV20-1|NA|TRBD2|TRBJ2-3
TGCAGTGCTCAGCGGGGCCATCACTCAGATACGCAGTATTTT
CSAQRGHHSDTQYF
>TRBV11-1|NA|NA|TRBJ2-7
TGTGCCAGCAGCCCCATGTGGACCAGTTACGAGCAGTACTTC
CASSPMWTSYEQYF
>TRBV7-3|NA|TRBD2|TRBJ2-5
TGTGCCAGCAGCTCCAGCGGGGGGGGGCAAGAGACCCAGTACTTC
CASSSSGGGQETQYF
>TRBV4-2|NA|NA|TRBJ2-1
TGTGCCAGCAGCCAAGACGGCACGACAGTTTCCTACAATGAGCAGTTCTTC
CASSQDGTTVSYNEQFF
>TRBV7-4|NA|TRBD2|TRBJ2-7
TGTGCCAGCAGCCCGCCTCGGGCGGGAGGGTACGAGCAGTACTTC
CASSPPRAGGYEQYF
>TRBV27|NA|TRBD1|TRBJ2-2
TGTGCCAGCAGTTTATTGGGGACAGGATTCACCGGGGAGCTGTTTTTT
CASSLLGTGFTGELFF
>TRBV15|few|NA|TRBJ2-3
TGTGCCACCAGCAGAGGGGGGATAAATACGCAGTATTTT
CATSRGGINTQYF
>TRBV15|NA|NA|TRBJ1-1
TGTGCCACCAGCATCGCAGAGAACACTGAAGCTTTCTTT
CATSIAENTEAFF
>TRBV7-8|many|TRBD1|TRBJ2-4
TGTGCCAGCAGCCCGATGCGAAGGGACAGGGGATTAGCCAAAAACATTCAGTACTTC
CASSPMRRDRGLAKNIQYF
>TRBV7-3|NA|TRBD2|TRBJ2-5
TGTGCCAGCAGCTGGATTGTAGCGGGAGTGGGAGAGACCCAGTACTTC
CASSWIVAGVGETQYF
>TRBV7-9|few|NA|TRBJ2-1
TGTGCCAGCAGCCCGTCCATGGGGGAGAGCGACAATGAGCAGTTCTTC
CASSPSMGESDNEQFF
>TRBV12-3/TRBV12-4|NA|TRBD2|TRBJ2-1
TGTGCCAGCAGTTTAAGGTTAGCGGGAAATAGGAATGAGCAGTTCTTC
CASSLRLAGNRNEQFF
>TRBV5-6|NA|NA|TRBJ2-2
TGTGCCAGCAGCTGGTCCTCGAACACCGGGGAGCTGTTTTTT
CASSWSSNTGELFF
>TRBV24-1|few|TRBD1|TRBJ2-5
TGTGCCACCAGTGATTCCCGACAGGGTGTCGGAGAGACCCAGTACTTC
CATSDSRQGVGETQYF
>TRBV6-2/TRBV6-3|NA|NA|TRBJ2-3
TGTGCCAGCAGTTACCTGCGCCCGACGGATACGCAGTATTTT
CASSYLRPTDTQYF
>TRBV27|NA|TRBD2|TRBJ2-7
TGTGCCAGCAGTGTGGGGCTAGCGGGAACCGAGCAGTACTTC
CASSVGLAGTEQYF
>TRBV7-3|NA|TRBD1|TRBJ2-1
TGTGCCAGCAGCTTATCCGGACAGGCCAACAATGAGCAGTTCTTC
CASSLSGQANNEQFF
>TRBV7-9|few|TRBD2|TRBJ2-7
TGTGCCAGCAGCCCCCGCGAAGCGGGAGCTACCTACGAGCAGTACTTC
CASSPREAGATYEQYF
>TRBV6-2/TRBV6-3|many|TRBD2|TRBJ2-5
TGTGCCAGCAGTATCCCCTCCGGGACTAGTTGGCCGATCACAAGCGGCGAGACCCAGTACTTC
CASSIPSGTSWPITSGETQYF
>TRBV10-2|few|NA|TRBJ1-5
TGCGCCAGCAGTGACGGGGCTAATCAGCCCCAGCATTTT
CASSDGANQPQHF
>TRBV5-4|NA|TRBD2|TRBJ2-3
TGTGCCAGCAGCTTGGGGCTAGCGGGGTCTGATACGCAGTATTTT
CASSLGLAGSDTQYF
>TRBV12-3/TRBV12-4|NA|NA|TRBJ1-1
TGTGCCACCAGTTTAGCGGTGGGGCGCCTCCCCAACAATGAAGCTTTCTTT
CATSLAVGRLPNNEAFF
>TRBV15|NA|NA|TRBJ2-3
TGTGCCACCAGCAGATTCGCGGGAGATACGCAGTATTTT
CATSRFAGDTQYF
>TRBV7-2|few|NA|TRBJ1-6
TGTGCCAGCAGCTTTTCTTCCGGCAATTCACCCCTCCACTTT
CASSFSSGNSPLHF
>TRBV6-6|NA|TRBD1|TRBJ1-2
TGTGCCAGCAGTTACGGCCTATACAGGGGGCGCGGGAATGGCTACACCTTC
CASSYGLYRGRGNGYTF
>TRBV6-5|few|TRBD2|TRBJ2-1
TGTGCCAGCAGTTACTTTCAAACTAGCGGGGGGTACAATGAGCAGTTCTTC
CASSYFQTSGGYNEQFF
>TRBV11-2|few|NA|TRBJ2-5
TGTGCCAGCCACTTAAATTTACGGCCAGGGCAAGAGACCCAGTACTTC
CASHLNLRPGQETQYF
>TRBV5-4|few|TRBD2|TRBJ2-5
TGTGCCAGCAGCCTCTTAGCGGGAGGGCCAACAGAGACCCAGTACTTC
CASSLLAGGPTETQYF
>TRBV12-3/TRBV12-4|NA|TRBD1|TRBJ1-1
TGTGCCAGCAGTGCAGGGGGAGTGGGAGCTTTCTTT
CASSAGGVGAFF
>TRBV7-7|NA|NA|TRBJ2-3
TGTGCTAGCAGCTTGGGGTGTAGCACAGATACGCAGTATTTT
CASSLGCSTDTQYF
>TRBV7-8|NA|TRBD1|TRBJ2-7
TGTGCCAGCAGATCCCGGGACAGGGGTCCTTACGAGCAGTACTTC
CASRSRDRGPYEQYF
>TRBV28|NA|TRBD2|TRBJ2-7
TGTGCCAGCAGTTTCACCCCGGGACTAGCGGGAGGATACGAGCAGTACTTC
CASSFTPGLAGGYEQYF
>TRBV5-6|NA|NA|TRBJ2-1
TGTGCCAGCAGCCGGGACTCCCGCTCCTACAATGAGCAGTTCTTC
CASSRDSRSYNEQFF
>TRBV28|NA|TRBD2|TRBJ2-3
TGTGCCAGCAGTCCGCCATTAGCGGGAGGGACGGCAGATACGCAGTATTTT
CASSPPLAGGTADTQYF